This TCR beta chain is from a study of T cell changes during pregnancy in multiple sclerosis. This clone was detected only once. Method: immunoSEQ multiplex PCR; TCRdb's copy keeps in-frame clones and lacks some. The profile covers 35,000 to 45,000 clones, with roughly 91% appearing a single time and 0.45% to 0.55% taken by the ten largest. CDR3 size: 12 residues. Germline loops: CDR1 MNHNS, CDR2 SASEGT. V was trimmed by 8 bases and J by 2 bases, leaving 8 bases between them. Sequenced material: CD4+ T cells from peripheral blood mononuclear cells, taken in the second trimester of pregnancy. The gene calls are TRBV6-1 and TRBJ2-3; D call uncertain. This sequence was found in a female donor in good health, enrolled as a control in a pregnancy study. CDR3 region: CASEAVTDTQYF. The CDR3, as DNA: TGTGCCAGCGAGGCTGTCACAGATACGCAGTATTTT.